What follows are 11 T cell receptor beta chains derived from one specimen sequenced in a study of T cells in Graves' hyperthyroidism and ophthalmopathy. TCR beta CDR3 sequences were amplified from RNA transcripts. An initial round of RT-PCR targeting the TCR CDR3 relied on the HTBI primer set. TCRdb analysed the multiplex PCR reads with MiXCR anew, one entry per CDR3 protein. Here the sample spans 460,000 or so distinct CDR3 sequences, about an eighth being singletons. The sequenced sample consisted of blood. The receptors shown here come from a woman between 18 and 30 years old with Graves' hyperthyroidism.

This clonotype was counted at least ten times. V is TRBV5-1 and J is TRBJ1-1; TRBD1 matches at 7 bases. J lost 4 bases, V lost 5 bases, and 11 bases had no gene match. The CDR3 consists of 15 residues. CDR1 SGHRS and CDR2 YFSETQ come from the germline V gene. CDR3 nucleotides: TGCGCCAGCAGTTGGGACAGCCCGCCGGTCACTGAAGCTTTCTTT. Translation gives CASSWDSPPVTEAFF. Variable domain in full (rest from reference TRBV5-1 and TRBJ1-1): KAGVTQTPRYLIKTRGQQVTLSCSPISGHRSVSWYQQTPGQGLQFLFEYFSETQRNKGNFPGRFSGRQFSNSRSEMNVSTLELGDSALYLCASSWDSPPVTEAFFGQGTRLTVV.

The chain joins TRBV5-5 to TRBJ1-5; D is unclear. Germline V lookup: CDR1 SGHKS, CDR2 YYEKEE (reference sequence). This CDR3 region has 15 residues. V lost 0 bases to trimming and J lost 2 bases, with 9 bases between them. The DNA for the CDR3 is TGTGCCAGCAGCTTGGGTAGCGTCGGCAATCAGCCCCAGCATTTT. It codes for CASSLGSVGNQPQHF.

V usage is TRBV12-3 or TRBV12-4 and J usage is TRBJ2-2; 7 bases are shared with TRBD1. There are 14 residues in the CDR3. The junction had 3 bases not matched to a gene; V was cut back by 5 bases and J by 3 bases. CDR3 residues: CASSPQGDTGELFF. In DNA form, the CDR3 reads TGTGCCAGCAGTCCCCAGGGGGACACCGGGGAGCTGTTTTTT.

This clonotype has ten or more counts. The gene calls are TRBV7-8 and TRBJ1-3; D is uncertain. V lost 5 bases, J lost 0 bases, and 11 bases lay in between. This CDR3 comprises 15 residues. Germline-derived CDR1 and CDR2 are SGHVS and FQNEAQ. DNA for the CDR3: TGTGCCAGCAGCCCTCTAGGGTCCTCTGGAAACACCATATATTTT. Residues: CASSPLGSSGNTIYF.

On this clonotype: This may be a read error, as it is one base from a much larger clone. Because the CDR3 is missing its conserved closing phenylalanine or tryptophan, this is likely a read error. This chain uses TRBV7-2 with TRBJ2-5, with a possible D match to TRBD1 (5 bases). CDR3 length: 14 amino acids. Trimming pared 4 bases from V and 2 bases from J, leaving 11 bases between. CDR1 and CDR2 from the germline V gene are SGHTA and FQGNSA. The CDR3 nucleotides are TGTGCCAGCAGCTCCGCTCAGGGACAAGAGACCCAGTACTCC. It specifies CASSSAQGQETQYS.

This clonotype was picked up many times. The rearrangement uses TRBV18 and TRBJ1-4; D is unclear. Trimming removed 8 bases from V and 8 bases from J, with 15 bases in between. The length of the CDR3 is 13 residues. Looked up from germline, CDR1 is KGHSH and CDR2 is LQKENI. Here the CDR3 reads CASHPSGVEKLFF. The CDR3 DNA is TGTGCCAGCCACCCCTCTGGGGTCGAAAAACTGTTTTTT. Together with reference TRBV18 and TRBJ1-4, the CDR3 gives the full variable domain: NAGVMQNPRHLVRRRGQEARLRCSPMKGHSHVYWYRQLPEEGLKFMVYLQKENIIDESGMPKERFSAEFPKEGPSILRIQQVVRGDSAAYFCASHPSGVEKLFFGSGTQLSVL.

The chain has TRBV27 and TRBJ1-2, with 9 bases identical to TRBD1. Trimming cost V 6 bases and J 8 bases; bases outside gene matches: 10. CDR1 and CDR2 from the germline V gene are MNHEY and SMNVEV (reference sequence). CDR3 size: 14 residues. CDR3 in amino acids: CASRLTGGSSGYTF. The DNA for the CDR3 is TGTGCCAGCAGACTGACAGGGGGATCGTCGGGCTACACCTTC.

This chain uses TRBV10-1 with TRBJ1-1, with D tentatively TRBD1 (6 bases). Trimming took 4 bases from V and 5 from J, leaving 17 bases between them. Germline CDR1 reads WNHNN; CDR2 reads SYGVQD (reference sequence). CDR3 length: 15 amino acids. The DNA of the CDR3 is TGCGCCAGCAGTGCCCTAACGGGGGCAGGAACTGAAGCTTTCTTT. This gives the protein CASSALTGAGTEAFF.

This clonotype was detected a few times. The gene calls are TRBV7-6 and TRBJ2-3; TRBD2 aligns across 7 bases. The CDR3 contains 13 residues. After removal of 11 bases from V and 5 bases from J, the junction contained 10 bases not matched to a gene. Germline V gene sequence: CDR1 SGHVS, CDR2 FNYEAQ. In DNA, the CDR3 is TGTGCCTGCACTCGGACTAGTGGAGATACGCAGTATTTT. Translated: CACTRTSGDTQYF.

This clonotype was counted at least ten times. This sequence joins TRBV12-3 or TRBV12-4 and TRBJ2-1, with D unclear. The CDR3 sequence is 12 residues long. V lost 3 bases and J 8 bases, leaving 8 bases between the germline ends. CDR3 sequence reads: CASSLVKDEQFF. CDR3 nucleotide sequence: TGTGCCAGCAGTTTGGTGAAGGATGAGCAGTTCTTC.

A few counts support this clonotype. V and J are TRBV4-1 and TRBJ1-1; no firm D call. Deletions cut 0 bases from V and 0 bases from J, with 11 bases between. This CDR3 contains 16 residues. From germline, CDR1 is MGHRA and CDR2 YSYEKL. CDR3 region: CASSQDPGRMNTEAFF. CDR3 nucleotide sequence: TGCGCCAGCAGCCAAGATCCTGGACGGATGAACACTGAAGCTTTCTTT.